This T cell receptor beta chain originates from a study of blood T cell repertoires in COVID-19. Study-level background: PBMCs, B-cell-depleted T cells, or T cells provided the cDNA or gDNA that made up the material.

In the source study's methods: It was from reference gene primer amplification that nucleated cell counts were estimated. Method: immunoSEQ multiplex PCR; TCRdb's copy keeps in-frame clones and lacks some. V and J calls and clone size are as listed in that table; D and trimming were resolved from the DNA. The sample lists some 150,000 clones; about 89% were seen once. CDR3 size: 15 residues. Germline CDR1 and CDR2: MDHEN and SYDVKM. Trimming left V 3 bases short and J 0 bases short, with 8 bases between. The sample comprised peripheral blood. The clonotype was recovered from a man over 45 with acute or convalescent COVID-19. This chain joins TRBV28 and TRBJ2-2, with no clear D. CDR3 coding DNA: TGTGCCAGCAGTTTCTCACGAGCGAACACCGGGGAGCTGTTTTTT. It specifies CASSFSRANTGELFF.